This TCR beta chain was identified during a study of Ad26.COV2.S vaccination and SARS-CoV-2 variants. Broader study findings: A substantial breadth of spike-specific CD8+ and CD4+ T cell responses after vaccination has been reported.

Using immunoSEQ multiplex PCR, the repertoire was profiled, and TCRdb retains in-frame clones only, with some absent. There are 350,000 to 500,000 clones in the sample; 90% occur only once, and approximately 12% lies in the top ten. V was clipped by 5 bases and J by 7 bases, with 21 bases between them. Germline V CDR1 and CDR2: SGHTA, FQGNSA. CDR3 size: 15 residues. This clone occurred many times. Its matching antigen is unknown. Treatment described: roughly 20 received Ad26.COV2.S at low or high dose, single or two shots; about 5 received placebo; per-sample allocation not given. Sampling was performed 63 days after the first vaccine or placebo injection.

The genes are TRBV7-2 and TRBJ2-7; D is possibly TRBD1 or TRBD2 (5 bases each). The source of this sequence is a person between 18 and 65 years old who received the Ad26.COV2.S COVID-19 vaccine or a placebo. This sample comprised peripheral blood, obtained in a trial of Ad26.COV2.S vaccine versus placebo. In nucleotides, the CDR3 is TGTGCCAGCAGCCAACGGACGGGGCGTTTTGGGGAGCAGTACTTC. Protein sequence: CASSQRTGRFGEQYF.